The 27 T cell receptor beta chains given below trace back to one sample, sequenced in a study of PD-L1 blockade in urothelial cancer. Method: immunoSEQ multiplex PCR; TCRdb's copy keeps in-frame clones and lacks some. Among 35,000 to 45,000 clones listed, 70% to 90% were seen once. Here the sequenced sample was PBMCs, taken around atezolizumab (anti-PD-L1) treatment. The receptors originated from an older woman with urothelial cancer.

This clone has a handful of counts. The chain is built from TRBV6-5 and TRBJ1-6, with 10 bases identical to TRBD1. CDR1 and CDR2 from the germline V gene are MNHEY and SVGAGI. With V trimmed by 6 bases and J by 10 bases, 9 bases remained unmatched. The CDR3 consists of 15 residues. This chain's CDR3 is CASSRQGALYSPLHF. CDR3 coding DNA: TGTGCCAGCAGCCGACAGGGGGCCCTTTACTCACCCCTCCACTTT.

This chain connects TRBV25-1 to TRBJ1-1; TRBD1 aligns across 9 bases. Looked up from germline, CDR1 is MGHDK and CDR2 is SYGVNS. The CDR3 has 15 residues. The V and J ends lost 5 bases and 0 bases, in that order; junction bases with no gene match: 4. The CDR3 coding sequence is TGTGCCAGCAGTCCGAACAGGGGGCTGAACACTGAAGCTTTCTTT. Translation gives CASSPNRGLNTEAFF.

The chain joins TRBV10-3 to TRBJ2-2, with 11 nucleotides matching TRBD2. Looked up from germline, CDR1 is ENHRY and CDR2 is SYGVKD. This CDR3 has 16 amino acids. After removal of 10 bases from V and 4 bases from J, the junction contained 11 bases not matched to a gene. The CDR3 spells CATGTSGRGGTGELFF. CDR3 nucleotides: TGTGCCACCGGCACTAGCGGGAGAGGAGGCACCGGGGAGCTGTTTTTT.

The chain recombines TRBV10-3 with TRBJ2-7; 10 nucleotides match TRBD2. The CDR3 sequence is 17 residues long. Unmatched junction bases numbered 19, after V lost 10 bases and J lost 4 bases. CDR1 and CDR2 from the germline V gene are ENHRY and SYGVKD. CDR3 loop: CATRPPGLAQIRYEQYF. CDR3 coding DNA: TGTGCCACAAGGCCCCCGGGACTAGCGCAAATTCGGTACGAGCAGTACTTC.

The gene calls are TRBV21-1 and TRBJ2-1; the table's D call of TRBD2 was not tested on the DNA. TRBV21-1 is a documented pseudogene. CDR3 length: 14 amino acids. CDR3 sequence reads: CASSKYFSYNEQFF. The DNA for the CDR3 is TGTGCCAGCAGCAAATATTTTTCCTACAATGAGCAGTTCTTC.

Here the CDR3 DNA reads TGCGCCAGCAAACAGGGTGGCAATTCACCCCTCCACTTT. This gives the protein CASKQGGNSPLHF. The chain has TRBV5-1 and TRBJ1-6, with TRBD1 as a possible D gene (6 bases). V was pared by 6 bases and J by 7 bases, with 11 bases between. Germline V gives CDR1 SGHRS, CDR2 YFSETQ. This CDR3 contains 13 residues.

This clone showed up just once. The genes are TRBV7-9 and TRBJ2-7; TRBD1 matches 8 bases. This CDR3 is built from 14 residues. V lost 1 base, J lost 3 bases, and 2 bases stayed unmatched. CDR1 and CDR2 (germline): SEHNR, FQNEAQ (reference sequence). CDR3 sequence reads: CASSLGTGRYEQYF. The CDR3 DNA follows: TGTGCCAGCAGCTTAGGGACAGGGCGCTACGAGCAGTACTTC.

The CDR3 DNA reads TGTGCCAGCAGTAAGGGACAGAGGGTCTACGAGCAGTACTTC. It codes for CASSKGQRVYEQYF. The chain couples TRBV27 to TRBJ2-7; 7 bases match TRBD1. The CDR3 runs 14 residues. Trimming removed 5 bases from V and 3 bases from J; junction bases left unmatched: 7. Germline-derived CDR1 and CDR2 are MNHEY and SMNVEV (reference sequence).

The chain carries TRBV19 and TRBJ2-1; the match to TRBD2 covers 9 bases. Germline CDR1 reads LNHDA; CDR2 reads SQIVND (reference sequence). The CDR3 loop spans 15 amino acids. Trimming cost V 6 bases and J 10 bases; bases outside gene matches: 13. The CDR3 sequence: CASSLSTGLAIEQFF. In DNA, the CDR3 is TGTGCCAGTAGCCTATCCACCGGACTAGCGATAGAGCAGTTCTTC.

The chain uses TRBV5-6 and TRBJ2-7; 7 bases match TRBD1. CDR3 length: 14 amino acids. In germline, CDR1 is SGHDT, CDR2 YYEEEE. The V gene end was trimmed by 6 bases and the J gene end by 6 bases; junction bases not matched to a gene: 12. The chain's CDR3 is CASNQDPGGFEQYF. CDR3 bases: TGTGCCAGCAACCAAGACCCAGGGGGATTCGAGCAGTACTTC.

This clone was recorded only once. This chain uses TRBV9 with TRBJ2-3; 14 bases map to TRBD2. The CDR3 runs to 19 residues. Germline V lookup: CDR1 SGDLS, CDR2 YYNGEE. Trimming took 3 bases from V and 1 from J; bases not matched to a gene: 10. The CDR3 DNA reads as TGTGCCAGCAGCGCAACGGGACTAGCGGGGGTCTGGGGCACAGATACGCAGTATTTT. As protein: CASSATGLAGVWGTDTQYF.

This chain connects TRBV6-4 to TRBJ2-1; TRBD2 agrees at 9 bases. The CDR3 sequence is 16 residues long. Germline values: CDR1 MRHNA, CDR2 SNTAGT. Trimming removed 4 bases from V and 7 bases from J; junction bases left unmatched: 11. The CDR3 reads CASSVGLAGPRNEQFF. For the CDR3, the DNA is TGTGCCAGCAGTGTAGGGCTAGCGGGACCTCGTAATGAGCAGTTCTTC.

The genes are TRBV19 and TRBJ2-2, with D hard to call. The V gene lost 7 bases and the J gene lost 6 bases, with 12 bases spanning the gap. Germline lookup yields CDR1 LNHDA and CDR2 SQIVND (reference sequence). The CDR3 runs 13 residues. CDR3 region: CASTSNVPGELFF. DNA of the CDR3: TGTGCCAGTACCTCTAATGTTCCCGGGGAGCTGTTTTTT.

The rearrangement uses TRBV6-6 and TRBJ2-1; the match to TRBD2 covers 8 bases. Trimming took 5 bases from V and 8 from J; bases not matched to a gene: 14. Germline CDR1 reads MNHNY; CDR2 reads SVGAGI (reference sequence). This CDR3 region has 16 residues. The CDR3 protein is CASSPNVAGGIDEQFF. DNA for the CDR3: TGTGCCAGCAGTCCTAATGTCGCGGGGGGTATCGATGAGCAGTTCTTC.

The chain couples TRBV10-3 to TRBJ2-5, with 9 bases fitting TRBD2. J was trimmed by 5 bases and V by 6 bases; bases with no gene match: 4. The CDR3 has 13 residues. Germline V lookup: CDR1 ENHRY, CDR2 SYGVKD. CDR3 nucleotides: TGTGCCATCAGGGCGGGGGGGCATGAGACCCAGTACTTC. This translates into CAIRAGGHETQYF.

CDR3 DNA: TGTGCCAGCAGTTTAATGCGACTAGCTTTACACGAGCAGTACTTC. This codes for CASSLMRLALHEQYF. The chain uses TRBV28 and TRBJ2-7; 7 bases fit TRBD2. Germline lookup yields CDR1 MDHEN and CDR2 SYDVKM. V was clipped by 2 bases and J by 5 bases; unmatched bases: 9. The CDR3 runs to 15 residues.

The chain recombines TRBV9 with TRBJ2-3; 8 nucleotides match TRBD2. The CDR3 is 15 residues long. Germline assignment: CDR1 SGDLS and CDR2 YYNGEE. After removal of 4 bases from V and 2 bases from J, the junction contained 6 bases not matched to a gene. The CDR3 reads CASSPGGGTTDTQYF. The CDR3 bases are TGTGCCAGCAGCCCCGGGGGGGGCACCACAGATACGCAGTATTTT.

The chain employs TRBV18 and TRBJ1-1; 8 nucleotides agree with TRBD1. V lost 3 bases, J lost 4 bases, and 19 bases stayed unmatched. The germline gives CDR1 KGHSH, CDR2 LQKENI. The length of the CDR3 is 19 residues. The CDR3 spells CASSPLRAPGETGATEAFF. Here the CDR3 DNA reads TGTGCCAGCTCACCCCTTAGGGCACCAGGGGAGACAGGGGCCACTGAAGCTTTCTTT.

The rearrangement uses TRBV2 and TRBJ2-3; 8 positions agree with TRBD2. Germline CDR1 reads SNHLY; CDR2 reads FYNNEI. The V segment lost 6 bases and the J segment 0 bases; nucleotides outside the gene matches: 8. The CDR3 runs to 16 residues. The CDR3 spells CASRDYSGVSTDTQYF. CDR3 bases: TGTGCCAGCAGGGATTATAGCGGGGTTAGCACAGATACGCAGTATTTT.

CDR3: CASKRQDNQPQHF. DNA for the CDR3: TGTGCCAGCAAAAGACAGGACAATCAGCCCCAGCATTTT. This chain joins TRBV6-5 and TRBJ1-5; D may be TRBD1 (6 bases). V was trimmed by 7 bases and J by 3 bases, leaving 10 bases between them. The CDR3 is 13 residues long. Germline assignment: CDR1 MNHEY and CDR2 SVGAGI.

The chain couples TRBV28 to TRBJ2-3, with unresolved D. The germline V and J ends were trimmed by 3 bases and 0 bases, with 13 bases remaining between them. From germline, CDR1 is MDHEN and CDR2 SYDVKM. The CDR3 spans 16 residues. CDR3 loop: CASSFPTHRSTDTQYF. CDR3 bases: TGTGCCAGCAGTTTCCCCACTCACCGGAGCACAGATACGCAGTATTTT.

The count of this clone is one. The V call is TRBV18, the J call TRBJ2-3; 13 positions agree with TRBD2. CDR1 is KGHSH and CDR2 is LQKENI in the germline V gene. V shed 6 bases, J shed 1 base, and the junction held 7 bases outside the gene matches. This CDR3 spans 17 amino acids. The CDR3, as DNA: TGTGCCAGCTCTCGGGGACTAGCGGGATCGGGCACAGATACGCAGTATTTT. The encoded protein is CASSRGLAGSGTDTQYF.

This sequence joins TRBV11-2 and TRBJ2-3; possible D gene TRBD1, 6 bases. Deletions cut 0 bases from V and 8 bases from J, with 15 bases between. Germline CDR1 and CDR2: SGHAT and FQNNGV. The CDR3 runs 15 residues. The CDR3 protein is CASSLDRQVQGTQYF. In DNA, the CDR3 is TGTGCCAGCAGCTTAGATAGACAGGTGCAGGGTACGCAGTATTTT.

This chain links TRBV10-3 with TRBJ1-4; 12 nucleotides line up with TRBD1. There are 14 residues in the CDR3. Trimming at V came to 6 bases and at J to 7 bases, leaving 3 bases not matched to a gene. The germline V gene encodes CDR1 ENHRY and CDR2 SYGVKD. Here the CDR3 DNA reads TGTGCCATCAGCGGGACAGGGGGCCTTGAAAAACTGTTTTTT. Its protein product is CAISGTGGLEKLFF.

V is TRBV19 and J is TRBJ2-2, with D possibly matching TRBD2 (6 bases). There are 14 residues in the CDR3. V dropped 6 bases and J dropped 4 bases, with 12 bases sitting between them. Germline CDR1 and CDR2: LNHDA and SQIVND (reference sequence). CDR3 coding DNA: TGTGCCAGTAGGGTGGGAGGCGGCACCGGGGAGCTGTTTTTT. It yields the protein CASRVGGGTGELFF.

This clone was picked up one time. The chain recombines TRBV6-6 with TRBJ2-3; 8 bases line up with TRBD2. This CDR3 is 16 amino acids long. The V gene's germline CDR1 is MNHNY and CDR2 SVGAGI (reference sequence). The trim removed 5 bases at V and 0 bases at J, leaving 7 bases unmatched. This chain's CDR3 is CASSPWGGGSTDTQYF. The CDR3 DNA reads TGTGCCAGCAGTCCCTGGGGCGGGGGGAGCACAGATACGCAGTATTTT.

The CDR3 loop reads CASSYLGAAETQYF. The DNA for the CDR3 is TGTGCCAGCAGTTACCTTGGGGCGGCGGAGACCCAGTACTTC. The V call is TRBV6-5, the J call TRBJ2-5, with D perhaps TRBD1 (5 bases). Germline V gene lookup returns CDR1 MNHEY and CDR2 SVGAGI. V lost 2 bases and J lost 5, with 12 bases in between. The CDR3 totals 14 residues.